A single sample gave rise to the 12 T cell receptor beta chains below, sequenced in a study of T cell responses to AZD1222 COVID-19 vaccine. Using immunoSEQ multiplex PCR, the repertoire was profiled, and TCRdb retains in-frame clones only, with some absent. The sample has about 97,000 clones, roughly 84% seen once; the top ten hold approximately 17%. This specimen consisted of peripheral blood, obtained on day 0 of AZD1222 vaccination. These receptor sequences come from an adult in good health.

V is TRBV28 and J is TRBJ2-1; D assignment may be TRBD1 or TRBD2 (5 bases each). CDR1 MDHEN and CDR2 SYDVKM come from the germline V gene. CDR3 size: 15 residues. Trimming shortened V by 10 bases and J by 6 bases, and 22 bases separated the two germline ends. CDR3: CATYLPVGDFNEQFF. CDR3 DNA: TGTGCCACCTATCTCCCTGTGGGGGATTTCAATGAGCAGTTCTTC.

The table lists this clone with a few counts. This rearrangement joins TRBV10-1 to TRBJ2-1, with D possibly TRBD2 on 5 matching bases. Trimming removed 0 bases at V and 7 bases at J, with 10 bases between. The CDR3 consists of 14 residues. CDR1 is WNHNN and CDR2 is SYGVQD in the germline V gene (reference sequence). In DNA form, the CDR3 reads TGCGCCAGCAGTGAGTCTGGGAGTAGGAATGAGCAGTTCTTC. Translation gives CASSESGSRNEQFF.

The chain recombines TRBV2 with TRBJ2-7, with unresolved D. V was clipped by 0 bases and J by 0 bases, with 12 bases between them. The germline CDR1 and CDR2 sequences are SNHLY and FYNNEI. This CDR3 has 16 residues. The CDR3 here is CASSEALWFSSYEQYF. The CDR3 bases are TGTGCCAGCAGTGAAGCGCTGTGGTTCAGCTCCTACGAGCAGTACTTC. Looking up the rest from reference TRBV2 and TRBJ2-7 gives the full variable domain: EPEVTQTPSHQVTQMGQEVILRCVPISNHLYFYWYRQILGQKVEFLVSFYNNEISEKSEIFDDQFSVERPDGSNFTLKIRSTKLEDSAMYFCASSEALWFSSYEQYFGPGTRLTVT.

The chain carries TRBV4-1 and TRBJ1-2, with a tentative D call TRBD1 (5 bases). V lost 4 bases, J lost 3 bases, and 15 bases lay in between. There are 15 residues in the CDR3. CDR1 and CDR2 (germline): MGHRA, YSYEKL. DNA of the CDR3: TGCGCCAGCAGCCCCACGGGGCCCGGATACTATGGCTACACCTTC. Its protein product is CASSPTGPGYYGYTF.

This clone turned up a few times. J is TRBJ2-2 and V is TRBV19, with 7 bases fitting TRBD2. The junction had 9 bases not matched to a gene; V was cut back by 3 bases and J by 5 bases. Per the germline V gene, CDR1 is LNHDA and CDR2 is SQIVND (reference sequence). The CDR3 spans 16 residues. The CDR3 spells CASSIGQGGRTGELFF. The CDR3 nucleotides read TGTGCCAGTAGTATCGGTCAAGGCGGGAGAACCGGGGAGCTGTTTTTT.

The genes are TRBV21-1 and TRBJ1-6. TRBV21-1 is listed as a pseudogene. This CDR3 is 14 amino acids long. CDR3 amino acids: CASSKHTGNSPLHF. For the CDR3, the DNA is TGTGCCAGCAGCAAACACACGGGTAATTCACCCCTCCACTTT.

The V and J genes are TRBV7-9 and TRBJ2-3; D gene uncertain. Germline V gene lookup returns CDR1 SEHNR and CDR2 FQNEAQ (reference sequence). CDR3 length: 15 residues. V was clipped by 5 bases and J by 2 bases, with 14 bases between them. The CDR3 DNA follows: TGTGCCAGCAGCCCATCTCCCGGAAACACAGATACGCAGTATTTT. Translating it yields CASSPSPGNTDTQYF. Using reference TRBV7-9 and TRBJ2-3 for the parts outside the CDR3, the full variable domain is DTGVSQNPRHKITKRGQNVTFRCDPISEHNRLYWYRQTLGQGPEFLTYFQNEAQLEKSRLLSDRFSAERPKGSFSTLEIQRTEQGDSAMYLCASSPSPGNTDTQYFGPGTRLTVL.

The rearrangement joins TRBV11-2 to TRBJ2-2; unclear D gene. Germline-derived CDR1 and CDR2 are SGHAT and FQNNGV. V was cut by 5 bases and J by 6 bases, with 10 bases left in between. The CDR3 extends over 13 amino acids. CDR3 nucleotides: TGTGCCAGCAGCCCCGCTCAAGCCGGGGAGCTGTTTTTT. It codes for CASSPAQAGELFF.

The chain joins TRBV6-4 to TRBJ1-2; TRBD1 might be the D (5 bases). Trimming stripped 0 bases from V and 8 bases from J, with 16 bases between. The CDR3 extends over 15 amino acids. Per germline, CDR1 MRHNA and CDR2 SNTAGT. In DNA, the CDR3 is TGTGCCAGCAGTGACTCGGGCAGGGCATCCCTAGGCTACACCTTC. It yields the protein CASSDSGRASLGYTF.

The rearrangement uses TRBV5-3 and TRBJ1-3; no firm D call. TRBV5-3 is flagged as an ORF with uncertain function. The CDR3 runs to 15 residues. Trimming stripped 4 bases from V and 3 bases from J, with 14 bases between. The CDR3 region has the DNA TGTGCCAGAAGCCCGACTGGGTTTTTTGGAAACACCATATATTTT. This translates into CARSPTGFFGNTIYF.

The chain recombines TRBV11-2 with TRBJ2-1; D remains ambiguous. V was cut by 4 bases and J by 5 bases, with 18 bases left in between. The CDR3 totals 16 residues. CDR1 is SGHAT and CDR2 is FQNNGV in the germline V gene. As DNA, the CDR3 is TGTGCCAGCAGCTCCAGTAACACAAGGCAGCACAATGAGCAGTTCTTC. Encoded protein: CASSSSNTRQHNEQFF.

V gene TRBV9 combines with J gene TRBJ2-1, with D unclear. V was shortened by 3 bases and J by 4 bases, with 2 bases between the two germline ends. In germline, CDR1 is SGDLS, CDR2 YYNGEE. The CDR3 is 11 residues long. CDR3 DNA: TGTGCCAGCAGCGAATACAATGAGCAGTTCTTC. Amino acids: CASSEYNEQFF.